The 14 T cell receptor beta chains listed next were all sequenced from one sample in a study of Tregs in tolerant kidney transplant recipients. Profiled with immunoSEQ multiplex PCR; TCRdb holds only in-frame clones, not every one. The table lists about 23,000 clones. Related graft donors supplied nonmyeloablative bone marrow transplants, and mixed chimerism was transient. Source: CD4+ T cells from blood (PBMCs), taken 6 months after the transplant. The source of these receptors is a human patient who received a combined kidney and bone marrow transplant. These T cells may partly come from the graft donor.

Worth noting for this clone: The CDR3 end falls 3 residues outside the read, so it is completed with the germline J gene. Distinct nucleotide sequences in the sample also encode this CDR3. The genes are TRBV7-9 and TRBJ1-1, with D unclear. Germline CDR1 reads SEHNR; CDR2 reads FQNEAQ (reference sequence). The V gene lost 6 bases and the J gene lost 0 bases, with 11 bases spanning the gap. This CDR3 has 14 residues. The covered CDR3 bases are TGTGCCAGCAGTCTAGGCGGGGTGAACACTGAA. Translating it yields CASSLGGVNTE. The complete CDR3 protein is CASSLGGVNTEAFF. Combining the CDR3 with reference TRBV7-9 and TRBJ1-1 gives the whole variable domain DTGVSQNPRHKITKRGQNVTFRCDPISEHNRLYWYRQTLGQGPEFLTYFQNEAQLEKSRLLSDRFSAERPKGSFSTLEIQRTEQGDSAMYLCASSLGGVNTEAFFGQGTRLTVV.

Details on this clone: With the read ending 3 residues before the CDR3 end, the germline J gene is used to fill in that end. The gene calls are TRBV28 and TRBJ2-2, with 7 bases lining up with TRBD1. The CDR3 is 13 residues long. The germline CDR1 and CDR2 sequences are MDHEN and SYDVKM. J gave up 1 base and V 11 bases, and 4 bases lay outside the gene matches. CDR3 bases read: TGTGCCGGTCGACAGGGGAACACCGGGGAG. Translating it yields CAGRQGNTGE. The entire CDR3 sequence reads CAGRQGNTGELFF.

To note about this clone: Read coverage stops 3 residues before the CDR3 terminus; the germline J gene supplies the remainder. The chain has TRBV18 and TRBJ2-7; D ambiguous. CDR3 length: 13 amino acids. Germline loops: CDR1 KGHSH, CDR2 LQKENI. V dropped 5 bases and J dropped 6 bases, with 14 bases sitting between them. The CDR3 DNA, read in part, is TGTGCCAGCTCAACGACGACAAGGCTCGAG. Translation gives CASSTTTRLE. The whole CDR3 sequence reads CASSTTTRLEQYF.

As concerns this clone: The read terminates 3 residues before the CDR3 end, so the remaining end is supplied by the germline J gene. The chain has TRBV7-2 and TRBJ2-2; D gene uncertain. Per the germline V gene, CDR1 is SGHTA and CDR2 is FQGNSA. The ends were cut back, 5 bases at V and 1 base at J, with 5 bases in the middle. There are 13 residues in the CDR3. Incomplete CDR3 DNA: TGTGCCAGCAGCCTACTGAACACCGGGGAG. Residues: CASSLLNTGE. The full CDR3 protein reads CASSLLNTGELFF. The full variable domain, completed using reference TRBV7-2 and TRBJ2-2, is GAGVSQSPSNKVTEKGKDVELRCDPISGHTALYWYRQSLGQGLEFLIYFQGNSAPDKSGLPSDRFSAERTGGSVSTLTIQRTQQEDSAVYLCASSLLNTGELFFGEGSRLTVL.

In regard to this clone: The CDR3 end is not reached by the read, which stops 3 residues before it; the germline J gene fills it in. The chain has TRBV7-6 and TRBJ2-7; D not certain. Deletions cut 0 bases from V and 5 bases from J, with 8 bases between. This CDR3 spans 13 amino acids. Germline assignment: CDR1 SGHVS and CDR2 FNYEAQ. The CDR3 bases that were read are TGTGCCAGCAGCTTAGCGCTGGCAGACGAG. The encoded protein is CASSLALADE. The entire CDR3 protein is CASSLALADEQYF.

Remarks on this clone: Read data end 3 residues before the CDR3 end; the end is taken from the germline J gene. The rearrangement uses TRBV2 and TRBJ1-5; D is undetermined. Trimming pared 5 bases from V and 3 bases from J, leaving 8 bases between. The CDR3 runs 13 residues. Per the germline V gene, CDR1 is SNHLY and CDR2 is FYNNEI. Partial CDR3 DNA: TGTGCCAGCAGTTTGACTCCCAATCAGCCC. This translates into CASSLTPNQP. The complete CDR3 reads CASSLTPNQPQHF.

With regard to this clone: The read finishes 3 residues shy of the CDR3 end, and the germline J gene is used to complete it. This chain connects TRBV10-1 to TRBJ2-3, with D possibly being TRBD2 (5 bases). The V end was cut by 4 bases, the J end by 6 bases, with 17 bases between. Germline V gene data show CDR1 as WNHNN and CDR2 as SYGVQD (reference sequence). The CDR3 covers 15 residues. The CDR3 DNA, read in part, is TGCGCCAGCAGTGGGCCGGCTTACGGGGTGGATACG. It yields the protein CASSGPAYGVDT. The whole CDR3 sequence is CASSGPAYGVDTQYF.

The DNA read from the CDR3 is TGTGCCATCAGCCGGCCAGGGGACACTGAA. Translating it yields CAISRPGDTE. The CDR3, in full, reads CAISRPGDTEAFF. V and J are TRBV10-3 and TRBJ1-1; a possible D gene is TRBD1 (6 bases). Read data end 3 residues before the CDR3 end; the end is taken from the germline J gene. With 6 bases removed from V and 3 bases from J, the gap between germline ends came to 11 bases. In germline, CDR1 is ENHRY, CDR2 SYGVKD. The CDR3 length is 13 residues.

Comment on this clone: The CDR3 end is not reached by the read, which stops 3 residues before it; the germline J gene fills it in. The rearrangement joins TRBV11-3 to TRBJ2-5; D unresolved. This CDR3 comprises 15 residues. The V and J ends lost 0 bases and 2 bases respectively, with 10 bases between them. In germline, CDR1 is SGHNT, CDR2 YENEEA. This chain's CDR3 is CASSLEGTAQETQYF. The DNA read from the CDR3 is TGTGCCAGCAGCTTAGAAGGTACAGCTCAAGAGACC.

Remarks on this clone: The CDR3 goes on 3 residues after the read ends, and that part is filled in from the germline J gene. The chain uses TRBV6-1 and TRBJ1-2; TRBD1 aligns across 9 bases. V trimming: 1 base; J trimming: 4 bases; junction bases outside the gene matches: 16. The germline V gene has CDR1 MNHNS and CDR2 SASEGT. The CDR3 is made up of 19 amino acids. Partial CDR3 DNA: TGTGCCAGCAGTGAAGATTTGTACAGGGGGCGCTGGATTAGCTATGGC. Translation gives CASSEDLYRGRWISYG. The entire CDR3 protein is CASSEDLYRGRWISYGYTF.

As for this clone: The sequenced fragment ends 3 residues before the CDR3 boundary, so the rest is inferred from the germline J gene. The chain combines TRBV7-6 with TRBJ1-6, with D perhaps matching TRBD1 (6 bases). The V and J ends lost 5 bases and 7 bases respectively, with 18 bases between them. The CDR3 is 16 amino acids. Germline V CDR1 and CDR2: SGHVS, FNYEAQ. The CDR3 region is CASSPLPRGTNSPLHF. The sequenced part of the CDR3 DNA is TGTGCCAGCAGCCCCTTGCCCAGGGGAACGAATTCACCC.

With respect to this clone: The CDR3 extends 3 residues past the end of the read, so its final part is completed from the germline J gene. The chain recombines TRBV20-1 with TRBJ1-6; TRBD1 aligns across 7 bases. The V gene's germline CDR1 is DFQATT and CDR2 SNEGSKA (reference sequence). The CDR3 runs to 17 residues. After removal of 0 bases from V and 1 base from J, the junction contained 6 bases not matched to a gene. The CDR3: CSARDLQGRSYNSPLHF. The sequenced part of the CDR3 DNA is TGCAGTGCTAGAGATTTACAGGGGCGGTCCTATAATTCACCC.

In regard to this clone: The CDR3 end falls 3 residues outside the read, so it is completed with the germline J gene. The gene calls are TRBV20-1 and TRBJ1-2; D gene uncertain. CDR3 size: 9 residues. Germline CDR1 reads DFQATT; CDR2 reads SNEGSKA (reference sequence). CDR3 DNA, as far as it was read: TGCAGTGCATCACCGGGG. Its protein is CSASPG. The full CDR3 protein is CSASPGYTF.

A word on this clone: The read ends 3 residues early relative to the CDR3; the germline J gene fills the gap. V is TRBV6-2 or TRBV6-3 and J is TRBJ2-7; perhaps TRBD1 as D (6 bases). Looked up from germline, CDR1 is MNHEY and CDR2 is SVGEGT. V lost 4 bases and J lost 3, with 10 bases in between. The CDR3 is 13 residues long. The CDR3 sequence: CASSSYRDYEQYF. The sequenced CDR3 bases are TGTGCCAGCAGTTCCTACAGGGACTACGAG.